This T cell receptor beta chain was captured by sequencing in a study of radiation and T cells in renal cell carcinoma. Findings and limits, study-wide: From baseline, blood top tumor clonotypes peaked at 2 weeks post-radiation.

As concerns this clone: Its specificity is unknown.

Sequenced by immunoSEQ multiplex PCR; TCRdb stores in-frame clones only, minus some. Here the sample spans fewer than 200,000 clones, 88% being singletons. The CDR3 spans 17 residues. Trimming pared 3 bases from V and 10 bases from J, leaving 24 bases between. Per germline, CDR1 MGHDK and CDR2 SYGVNS. The time point is: blood 4 weeks post-SBRT, at nephrectomy. The sample's treatment: 15 Gy SBRT to primary tumor, nephrectomy 4 weeks later. Nephrectomy followed 15 Gy stereotactic body radiation by 4 weeks. After SBRT, blood was collected at 2 and 4 weeks, plus baseline. This renal cell carcinoma was of the clear cell type.

This clonotype was sampled from a woman between 50 and 59 years old with renal cell carcinoma. The source material was blood, sampled from a patient whose treatment included radiotherapy and nephrectomy. V is TRBV25-1 and J is TRBJ1-4; TRBD1 might be the D (6 bases). CDR3 residues: CASSDHTTTGVGRKLFF. As DNA, the CDR3 is TGTGCCAGCAGTGACCACACTACGACAGGAGTAGGGCGAAAACTGTTTTTT.